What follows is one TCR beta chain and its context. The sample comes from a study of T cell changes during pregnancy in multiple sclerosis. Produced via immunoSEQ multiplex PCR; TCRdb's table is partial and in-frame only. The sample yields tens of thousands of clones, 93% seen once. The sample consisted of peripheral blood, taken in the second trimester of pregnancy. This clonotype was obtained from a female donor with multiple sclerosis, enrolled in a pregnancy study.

The CDR3 sequence is CASSLTVTGELTRATGELFF. In nucleotides, the CDR3 is TGCGCCAGCAGCTTGACCGTGACAGGGGAATTAACTAGGGCGACCGGGGAGCTGTTTTTT. The chain has TRBV5-1 and TRBJ2-2, with TRBD1 identical over 8 bases. J was trimmed by 5 bases and V by 1 base; bases with no gene match: 19. This CDR3 is 20 amino acids long. Germline V gene data show CDR1 as SGHRS and CDR2 as YFSETQ.